Here is one T cell receptor beta chain with its context. This sample stems from a study of T cell responses to AZD1222 COVID-19 vaccine. Libraries were prepared by immunoSEQ multiplex PCR; TCRdb keeps only in-frame clonotypes and omits some of them. The sample has roughly 180,000 clones; approximately 90% are singletons. CDR3 length: 15 amino acids. The V segment lost 6 bases and the J segment 4 bases; nucleotides outside the gene matches: 6. Germline-derived CDR1 and CDR2 are MNHEY and SVGAGI. This TCR derives from an adult in good health. The specimen comprised peripheral blood, sampled on day 0 of AZD1222 vaccination. V gene TRBV6-5 combines with J gene TRBJ1-3; TRBD1 matches at 10 bases. CDR3: CASSPGQGYGNTIYF. The CDR3 DNA sequence: TGTGCCAGCAGCCCGGGACAGGGGTACGGAAACACCATATATTTT.